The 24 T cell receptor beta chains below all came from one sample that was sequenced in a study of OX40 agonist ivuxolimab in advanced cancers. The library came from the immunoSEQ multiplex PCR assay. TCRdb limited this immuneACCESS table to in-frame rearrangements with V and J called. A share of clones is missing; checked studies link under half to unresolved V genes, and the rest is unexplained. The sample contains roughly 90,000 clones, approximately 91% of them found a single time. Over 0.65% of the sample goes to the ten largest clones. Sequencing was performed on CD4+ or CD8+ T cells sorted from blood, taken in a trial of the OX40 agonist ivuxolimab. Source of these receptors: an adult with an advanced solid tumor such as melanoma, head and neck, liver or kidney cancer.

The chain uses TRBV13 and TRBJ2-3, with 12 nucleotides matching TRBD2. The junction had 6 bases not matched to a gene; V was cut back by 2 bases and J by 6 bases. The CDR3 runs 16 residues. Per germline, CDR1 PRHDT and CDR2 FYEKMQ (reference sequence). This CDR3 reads CASSLRTSGVGDTQYF. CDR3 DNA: TGTGCCAGCAGCTTACGGACTAGCGGGGTCGGGGATACGCAGTATTTT.

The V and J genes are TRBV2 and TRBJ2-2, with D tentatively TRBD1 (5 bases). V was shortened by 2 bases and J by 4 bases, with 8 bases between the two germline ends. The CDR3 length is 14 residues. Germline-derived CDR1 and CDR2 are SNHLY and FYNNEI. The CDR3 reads CASSEPRGTGELFF. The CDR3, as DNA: TGTGCCAGCAGTGAACCTAGGGGCACCGGGGAGCTGTTTTTT.

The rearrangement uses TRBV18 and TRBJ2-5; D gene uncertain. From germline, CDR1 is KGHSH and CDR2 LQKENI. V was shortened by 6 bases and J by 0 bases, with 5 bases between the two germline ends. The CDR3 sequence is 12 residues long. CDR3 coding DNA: TGTGCCAGCTCCCCGTACCAAGAGACCCAGTACTTC. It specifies CASSPYQETQYF.

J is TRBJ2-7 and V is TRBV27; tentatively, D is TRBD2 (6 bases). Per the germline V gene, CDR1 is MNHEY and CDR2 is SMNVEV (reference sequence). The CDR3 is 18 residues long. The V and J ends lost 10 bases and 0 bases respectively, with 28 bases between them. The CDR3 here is CATSGRVGSGRISYEQYF. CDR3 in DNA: TGTGCCACTTCCGGCAGGGTGGGTAGTGGGAGGATCTCCTACGAGCAGTACTTC.

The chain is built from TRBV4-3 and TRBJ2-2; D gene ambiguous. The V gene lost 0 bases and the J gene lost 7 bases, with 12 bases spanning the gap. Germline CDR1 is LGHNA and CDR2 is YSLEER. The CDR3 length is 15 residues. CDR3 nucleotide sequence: TGCGCCAGCAGCCAAGATGGCAGGTGGAACGGGGAGCTGTTTTTT. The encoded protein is CASSQDGRWNGELFF.

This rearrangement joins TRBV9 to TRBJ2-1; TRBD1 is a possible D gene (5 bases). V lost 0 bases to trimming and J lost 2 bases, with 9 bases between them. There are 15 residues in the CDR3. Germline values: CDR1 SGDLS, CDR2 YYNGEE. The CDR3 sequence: CASSVEGQPYNEQFF. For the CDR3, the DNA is TGTGCCAGCAGCGTAGAGGGGCAGCCCTACAATGAGCAGTTCTTC.

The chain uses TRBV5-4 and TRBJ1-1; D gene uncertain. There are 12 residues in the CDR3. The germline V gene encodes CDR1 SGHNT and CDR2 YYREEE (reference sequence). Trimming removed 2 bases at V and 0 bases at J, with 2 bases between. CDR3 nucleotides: TGTGCCAGCAGCTTAGTGAACACTGAAGCTTTCTTT. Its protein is CASSLVNTEAFF.

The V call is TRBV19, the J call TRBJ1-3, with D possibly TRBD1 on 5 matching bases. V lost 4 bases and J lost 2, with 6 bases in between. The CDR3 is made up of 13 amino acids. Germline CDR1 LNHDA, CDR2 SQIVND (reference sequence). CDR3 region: CASSRQPGNTIYF. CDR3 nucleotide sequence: TGTGCCAGTAGTAGACAGCCTGGAAACACCATATATTTT.

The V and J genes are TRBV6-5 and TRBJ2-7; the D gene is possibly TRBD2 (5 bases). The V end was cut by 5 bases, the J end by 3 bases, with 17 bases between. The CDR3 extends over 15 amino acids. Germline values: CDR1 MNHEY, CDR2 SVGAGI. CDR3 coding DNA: TGTGCCAGCAGTACACGGGGTCCTCAGTTCTACGAGCAGTACTTC. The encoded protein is CASSTRGPQFYEQYF.

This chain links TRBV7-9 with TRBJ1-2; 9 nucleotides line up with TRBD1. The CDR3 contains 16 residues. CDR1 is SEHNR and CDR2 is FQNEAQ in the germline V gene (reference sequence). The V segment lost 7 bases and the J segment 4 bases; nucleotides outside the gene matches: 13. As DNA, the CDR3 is TGTGCCAGCACCCGGGCCGTAGGACAGGGGCCCTATGGCTACACCTTC. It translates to CASTRAVGQGPYGYTF.

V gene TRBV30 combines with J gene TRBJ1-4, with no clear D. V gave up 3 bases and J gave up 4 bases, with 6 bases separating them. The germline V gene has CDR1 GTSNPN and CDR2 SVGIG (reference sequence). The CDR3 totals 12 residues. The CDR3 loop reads CAWRDLNEKLFF. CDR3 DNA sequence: TGTGCCTGGAGGGACCTTAATGAAAAACTGTTTTTT.

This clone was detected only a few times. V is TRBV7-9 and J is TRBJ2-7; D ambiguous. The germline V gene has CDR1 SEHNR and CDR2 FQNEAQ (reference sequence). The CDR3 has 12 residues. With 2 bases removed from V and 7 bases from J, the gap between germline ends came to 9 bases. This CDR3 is CASSLSTTEQYF. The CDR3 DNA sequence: TGTGCCAGCAGCTTAAGCACCACAGAGCAGTACTTC.

CDR3 nucleotides: TGTGCCATCAGTGAGGGGACAGGGGTGGAGACCCAGTACTTC. This sequence encodes CAISEGTGVETQYF. The rearrangement joins TRBV10-3 to TRBJ2-5, with 10 positions matching TRBD1. The germline V gene has CDR1 ENHRY and CDR2 SYGVKD. The CDR3 has 14 residues. J gave up 5 bases and V 2 bases, and 2 bases lay outside the gene matches.

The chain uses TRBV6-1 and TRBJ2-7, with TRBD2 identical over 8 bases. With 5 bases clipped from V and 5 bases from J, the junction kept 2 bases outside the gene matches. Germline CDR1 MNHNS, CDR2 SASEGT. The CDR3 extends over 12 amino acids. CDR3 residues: CASSQGLDEQYF. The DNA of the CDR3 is TGTGCCAGCAGTCAGGGACTAGACGAGCAGTACTTC.

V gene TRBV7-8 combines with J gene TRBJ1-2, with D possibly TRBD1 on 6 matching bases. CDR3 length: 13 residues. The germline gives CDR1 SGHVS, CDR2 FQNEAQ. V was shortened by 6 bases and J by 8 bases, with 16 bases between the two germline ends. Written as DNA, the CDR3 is TGTGCCAGCAGTTCCAACAGGGTGCGAGGCTACACCTTC. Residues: CASSSNRVRGYTF.

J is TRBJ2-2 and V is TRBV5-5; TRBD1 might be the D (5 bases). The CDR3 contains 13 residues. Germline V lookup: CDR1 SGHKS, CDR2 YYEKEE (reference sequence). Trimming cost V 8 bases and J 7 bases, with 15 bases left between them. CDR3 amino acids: CASGHIVGGELFF. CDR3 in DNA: TGTGCCAGTGGACACATCGTAGGCGGGGAGCTGTTTTTT.

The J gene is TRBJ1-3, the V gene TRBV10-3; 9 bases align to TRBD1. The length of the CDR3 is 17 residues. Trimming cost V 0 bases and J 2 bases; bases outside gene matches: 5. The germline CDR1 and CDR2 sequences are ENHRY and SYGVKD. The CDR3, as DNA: TGTGCCATCAGTGAGTCCGGACAGGGGTATCCTGGAAACACCATATATTTT. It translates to CAISESGQGYPGNTIYF.

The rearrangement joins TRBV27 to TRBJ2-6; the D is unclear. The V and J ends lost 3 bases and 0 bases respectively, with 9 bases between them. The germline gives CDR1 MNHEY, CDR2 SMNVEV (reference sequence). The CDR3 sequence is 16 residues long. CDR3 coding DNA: TGTGCCAGCAGTTTCTTCTCCTTCTCTGGGGCCAACGTCCTGACTTTC. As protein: CASSFFSFSGANVLTF.

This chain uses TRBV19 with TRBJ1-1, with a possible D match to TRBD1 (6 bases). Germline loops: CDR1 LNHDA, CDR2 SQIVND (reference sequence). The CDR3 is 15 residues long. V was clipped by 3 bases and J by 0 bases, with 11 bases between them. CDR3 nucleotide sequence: TGTGCCAGTAGTATGAGGGGGAATATGAACACTGAAGCTTTCTTT. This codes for CASSMRGNMNTEAFF.

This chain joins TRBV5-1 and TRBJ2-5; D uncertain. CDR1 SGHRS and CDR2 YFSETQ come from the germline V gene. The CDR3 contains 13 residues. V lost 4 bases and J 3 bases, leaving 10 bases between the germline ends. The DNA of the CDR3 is TGCGCCAGCAGCAGGGTCGACAAAGAGACCCAGTACTTC. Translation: CASSRVDKETQYF.

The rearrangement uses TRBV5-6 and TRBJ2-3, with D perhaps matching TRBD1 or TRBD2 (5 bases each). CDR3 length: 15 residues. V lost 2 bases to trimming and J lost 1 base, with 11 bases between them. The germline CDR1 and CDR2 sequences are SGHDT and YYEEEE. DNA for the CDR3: TGTGCCAGCAGCTTCAGGGAGTACGGCACAGATACGCAGTATTTT. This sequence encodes CASSFREYGTDTQYF.

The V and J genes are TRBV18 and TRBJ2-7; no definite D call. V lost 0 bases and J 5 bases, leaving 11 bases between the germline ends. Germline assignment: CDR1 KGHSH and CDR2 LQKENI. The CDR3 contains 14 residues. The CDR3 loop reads CASSPPARGHEQYF. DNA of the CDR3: TGTGCCAGCTCACCACCGGCTAGAGGCCACGAGCAGTACTTC.

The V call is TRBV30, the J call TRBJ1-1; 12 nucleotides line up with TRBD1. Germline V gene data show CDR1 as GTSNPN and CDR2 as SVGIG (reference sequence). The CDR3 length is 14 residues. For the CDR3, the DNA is TGTGCGGGACAGGGGGCTTCGATCGACACTGAAGCTTTCTTT. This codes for CAGQGASIDTEAFF. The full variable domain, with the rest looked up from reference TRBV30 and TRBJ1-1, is SQTIHQWPATLVQPVGSPLSLECTVEGTSNPNLYWYRQAAGRGLQLLFYSVGIGQISSEVPQNLSASRPQDRQFILSSKKLLLSDSGFYLCAGQGASIDTEAFFGQGTRLTVV.

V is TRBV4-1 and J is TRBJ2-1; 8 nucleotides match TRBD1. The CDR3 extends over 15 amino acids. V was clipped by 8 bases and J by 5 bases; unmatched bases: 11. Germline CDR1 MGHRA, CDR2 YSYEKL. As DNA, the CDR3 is TGCGCCAGCGGTGTGGGGACAGGTACCCACAATGAGCAGTTCTTC. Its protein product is CASGVGTGTHNEQFF.